This TCR beta chain was sequenced during a study of Graves' ophthalmopathy and Graves' hyperthyroidism. The CDR3 is 11 residues long. Germline CDR1 and CDR2: LNHDA and SQIVND (reference sequence). To note about this clonotype: Its cognate antigen is unknown. An end of the junction does not agree with germline; a read error may underlie this.

General study findings and limits: Most clonotypes expanded in thyroid above 0.001 frequency were present in blood too.

The authors amplified TCR beta CDR3 regions, and they did so from RNA transcripts for repertoire sequencing. HTBI primers were employed in first-round RT-PCR, then a second-round multiplex PCR followed. One entry per CDR3 protein results from TCRdb running MiXCR on the multiplex PCR reads. The sample has 230,000 or so distinct CDR3 sequences, about 47% seen once. The chain has TRBV19 and TRBJ2-6, with no clear D. The sequence was obtained from an adult man with Graves' ophthalmopathy. Sequencing used peripheral blood. CDR3 in amino acids: CASSIGPVGAF. CDR3 bases: TGTGCCAGTAGTATAGGACCCGTCGGAGCTTTC.